A selection of T cell receptor beta chains follows, all from one sample in a study of human T cells and chemical hapten exposure. TCRdb re-called the RACE reads with MiXCR, one entry per CDR3 protein. The sample lists approximately 370,000 distinct CDR3 sequences, about 5.4% occurring once. Specimen: whole blood, collected in connection with sensitization to the hapten diphenylcyclopropenone (DPC). These TCRs come from a young woman with alopecia areata. Some clones in this sample may be carry-over from other donors' samples. Each CDR3 is given with its conserved first and last residue. D genes are given only for firm matches. Clone size is given for some rows only: seen once, a few or many times, or a class if the clone is expanded.

TRBJ1-2 many TRBV29-1 NA TGCAGCGTTGCGGACAACCACTATGGCTACACCTTC CSVADNHYGYTF
TRBJ2-5 NA TRBV27 NA TGTGCCAGCAGTCCGCAGGGAAACCAAGAGACCCAGTACTTC CASSPQGNQETQYF
TRBJ1-4 many TRBV7-9 NA TGTGCCAGCAGCCGGATGGGGAGGGATACAACTAATGAAAAACTGTTTTTT CASSRMGRDTTNEKLFF
TRBJ1-5 NA TRBV6-1 NA TGTGCCAGTATAGAGGTCGGGAATCAGCCCCAGCATTTT CASIEVGNQPQHF
TRBJ2-5 few TRBV6-5 NA TGTGCCAGCAGTCCAGAAAACCAAGAGACCCAGTACTTC CASSPENQETQYF
TRBJ1-2 few TRBV29-1 NA TGCAGCGTAGCAAACACGGGGGCGGGCGATGGCTACACCTTC CSVANTGAGDGYTF
TRBJ1-3 many TRBV29-1 NA TGCAGCGTTTTGAACGGAAACACCATATATTTT CSVLNGNTIYF
TRBJ2-5 few TRBV4-3 NA TGCGCCAGCAGCCAGGTATTAGGGAGCCAAGAGACCCAGTACTTC CASSQVLGSQETQYF
TRBJ2-3 NA TRBV7-2 TRBD2 TGTGCCAGCAGCGCGCGCGGGACTAGCGGGGGGGCCGATACGCAGTATTTT CASSARGTSGGADTQYF
TRBJ2-1 many TRBV10-3 TRBD2 TGTGCCACTTCGCGGGGGGGGACTAATGAGCAGTTCTTC CATSRGGTNEQFF
TRBJ2-4 few TRBV7-3 TRBD2 TGTGCCAGCAGCTTAGAGCCTAGCGGGGGAAAAAACATTCAGTACTTC CASSLEPSGGKNIQYF
TRBJ1-5 many TRBV20-1 TRBD1 TGCAGTGCTTCGACAGGGGATCAGCCCCAGCATTTT CSASTGDQPQHF
TRBJ1-6 few TRBV2 NA TGTGCCAGCCTTCGGGACATTAATTCACCCCTCCACTTT CASLRDINSPLHF
TRBJ1-6 few TRBV13 TRBD1 TGTGCCAGCAGCTCAGGGGGCAGGAGCTCCTATAATTCACCCCTCCACTTT CASSSGGRSSYNSPLHF
TRBJ2-3 many TRBV9 NA TGTGCCAGCAGCCCGACAACAGGAGATACGCAGTATTTT CASSPTTGDTQYF
TRBJ2-2 NA TRBV5-4 NA TGTGCCAGCAGCCCGAGCTGGGGCACCGGGGAGCTGTTTTTT CASSPSWGTGELFF
TRBJ2-1 many TRBV7-2 NA TGTGCCAGCAGCAAAATGCCCAGGGCGCCCTACAATGAGCAGTTCTTC CASSKMPRAPYNEQFF